Listed below are T cell receptor beta chains from one sample, sequenced in a study of vaccination and CD4 T cells after COVID-19. For these TCRs, the target antigens are not known. TCRdb reprocessed the PCR reads via MiXCR and lists one record per CDR3 protein. The table includes roughly 6,500 distinct CDR3 sequences, roughly a third detected once. The sample consisted of CD4+ T cells from blood, cultured in vitro. Receptors originate from a human donor in good health. CDR3s leave out the opening cysteine and the closing phenylalanine or tryptophan. The order of the fields is CDR3 protein, D gene, V gene, J gene. D genes are given only for firm matches.

ASTPPRGDYGYT,TRBD1,TRBV7-9,TRBJ1-2
ASSVDGSNQPQH,.,TRBV9,TRBJ1-5
ASSLSSYEQY,.,TRBV7-9,TRBJ2-7
ATSRQSSSGNTIY,.,TRBV24-1,TRBJ1-3
ASSFRTSGGVHEQF,TRBD2,TRBV27,TRBJ2-1
ASSTTGNTEAF,.,TRBV6-1,TRBJ1-1
ASSRQGKSSTGELF,TRBD1,TRBV6-1,TRBJ2-2
ASSLERQNTEAF,.,TRBV5-1,TRBJ1-1
ASRSDRDNGYT,TRBD1,TRBV19,TRBJ1-2
ASSARQGNNSPLH,TRBD1,TRBV2,TRBJ1-6
SARDPTGVSYEQY,TRBD1,TRBV20-1,TRBJ2-7
ASSWGGSGELF,TRBD2,TRBV7-7,TRBJ2-2
SGRGAGEQF,.,TRBV20-1,TRBJ2-1
AWSVEFFEAF,.,TRBV30,TRBJ1-1
ASSLEAQNTEAF,.,TRBV5-4,TRBJ1-1
ASSTSGGLNTEAF,.,TRBV7-3,TRBJ1-1